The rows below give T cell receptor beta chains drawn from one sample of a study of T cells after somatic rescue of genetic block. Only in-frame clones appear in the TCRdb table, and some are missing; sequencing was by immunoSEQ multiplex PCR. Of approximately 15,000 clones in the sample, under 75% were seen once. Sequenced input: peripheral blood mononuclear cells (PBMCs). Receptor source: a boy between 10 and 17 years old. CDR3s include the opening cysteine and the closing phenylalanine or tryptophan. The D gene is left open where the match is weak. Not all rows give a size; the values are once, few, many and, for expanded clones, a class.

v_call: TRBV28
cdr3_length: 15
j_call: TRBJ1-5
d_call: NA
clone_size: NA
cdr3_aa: CASKGREYSNQPQHF
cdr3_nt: TGTGCCAGCAAGGGCAGAGAGTATAGCAATCAGCCCCAGCATTTT

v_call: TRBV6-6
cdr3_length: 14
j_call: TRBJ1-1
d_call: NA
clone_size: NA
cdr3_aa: CASSYGWGTTEAFF
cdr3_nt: TGTGCCAGCAGTTATGGATGGGGGACCACTGAAGCTTTCTTT

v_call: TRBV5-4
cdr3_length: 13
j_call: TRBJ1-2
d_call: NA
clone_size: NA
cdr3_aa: CASSLALGAGYTF
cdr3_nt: TGTGCCAGCAGCTTGGCGCTGGGCGCGGGCTACACCTTC

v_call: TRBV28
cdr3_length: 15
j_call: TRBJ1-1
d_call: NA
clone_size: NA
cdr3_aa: CASSFTWPLNTEAFF
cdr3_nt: TGTGCCAGCAGTTTCACGTGGCCATTGAACACTGAAGCTTTCTTT

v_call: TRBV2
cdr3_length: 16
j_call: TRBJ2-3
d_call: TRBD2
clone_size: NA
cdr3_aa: CASLPYNGRGTDTQYF
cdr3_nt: TGTGCCAGCCTTCCTTATAACGGGAGGGGCACAGATACGCAGTATTTT

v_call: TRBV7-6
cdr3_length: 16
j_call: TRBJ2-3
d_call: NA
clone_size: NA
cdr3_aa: CASSLARDHGSDTQYF
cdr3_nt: TGTGCCAGCAGCTTAGCGAGAGACCATGGTTCAGATACGCAGTATTTT

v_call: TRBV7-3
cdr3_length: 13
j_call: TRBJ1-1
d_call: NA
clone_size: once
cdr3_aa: CASSLVGVAEAFF
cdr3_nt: TGTGCCAGCAGCTTAGTGGGGGTTGCTGAAGCTTTCTTT

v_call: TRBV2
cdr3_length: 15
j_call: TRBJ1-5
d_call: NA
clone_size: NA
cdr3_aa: CASSERAYSNQPQHF
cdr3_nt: TGTGCCAGCAGTGAAAGGGCATATAGCAATCAGCCCCAGCATTTT

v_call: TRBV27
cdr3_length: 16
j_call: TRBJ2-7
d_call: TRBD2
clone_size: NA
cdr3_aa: CASSLYPTASGYEQYF
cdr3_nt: TGTGCCAGCAGTTTATACCCCACGGCTAGCGGCTACGAGCAGTACTTC

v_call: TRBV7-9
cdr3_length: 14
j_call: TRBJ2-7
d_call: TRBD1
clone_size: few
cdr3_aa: CASSPPQGYHEQYF
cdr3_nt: TGTGCCAGCAGCCCGCCACAGGGGTACCACGAGCAGTACTTC

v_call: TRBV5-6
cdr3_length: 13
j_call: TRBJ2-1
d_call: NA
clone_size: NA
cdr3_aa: CASSRVGYNEQFF
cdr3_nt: TGTGCCAGCAGCCGGGTGGGGTACAATGAGCAGTTCTTC

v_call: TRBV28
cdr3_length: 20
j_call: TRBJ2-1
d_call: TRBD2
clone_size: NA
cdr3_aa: CASTHPTSGRARYRPDEQFF
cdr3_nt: TGTGCCAGCACCCATCCGACTAGCGGGAGGGCCCGGTACCGACCGGATGAGCAGTTCTTC

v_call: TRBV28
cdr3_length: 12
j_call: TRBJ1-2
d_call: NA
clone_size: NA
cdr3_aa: CASSLSPLGYTF
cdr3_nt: TGTGCCAGCAGTCTCAGTCCCCTAGGCTACACCTTC

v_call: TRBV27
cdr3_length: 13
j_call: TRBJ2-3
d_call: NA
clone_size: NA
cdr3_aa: CASSPRGKYTQYF
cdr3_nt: TGTGCCAGCAGTCCAAGAGGGAAATATACGCAGTATTTT

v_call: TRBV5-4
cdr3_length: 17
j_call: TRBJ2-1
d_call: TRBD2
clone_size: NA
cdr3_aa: CASSSGLAGYSYNEQFF
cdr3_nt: TGTGCCAGCAGCTCCGGACTAGCGGGATACTCCTACAATGAGCAGTTCTTC

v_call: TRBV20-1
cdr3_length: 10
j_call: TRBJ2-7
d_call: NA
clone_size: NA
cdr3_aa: CSATKYEQYF
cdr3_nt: TGCAGTGCTACAAAATACGAGCAGTACTTC

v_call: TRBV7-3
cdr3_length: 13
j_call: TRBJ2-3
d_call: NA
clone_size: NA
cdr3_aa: CASSLSPTDTQYF
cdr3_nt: TGTGCCAGCAGCTTATCCCCCACAGATACGCAGTATTTT

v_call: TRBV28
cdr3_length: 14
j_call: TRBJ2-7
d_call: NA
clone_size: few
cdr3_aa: CASSPGTVSYEQYF
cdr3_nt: TGTGCCAGCAGCCCCGGGACGGTCTCCTACGAGCAGTACTTC

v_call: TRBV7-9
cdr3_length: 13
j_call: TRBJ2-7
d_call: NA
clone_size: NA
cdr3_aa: CASMKQGPYEQYF
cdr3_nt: TGTGCCAGCATGAAGCAGGGACCCTACGAGCAGTACTTC

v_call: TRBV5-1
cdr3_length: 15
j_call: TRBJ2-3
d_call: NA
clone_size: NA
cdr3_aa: CASSLAGTSTDTQYF
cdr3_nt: TGCGCCAGCAGCTTGGCCGGAACTAGCACAGATACGCAGTATTTT

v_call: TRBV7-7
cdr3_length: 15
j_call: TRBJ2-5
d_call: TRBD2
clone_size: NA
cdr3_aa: CASSLSLAVPETQYF
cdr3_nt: TGTGCTAGCAGCCTTTCCCTAGCGGTTCCCGAGACCCAGTACTTC

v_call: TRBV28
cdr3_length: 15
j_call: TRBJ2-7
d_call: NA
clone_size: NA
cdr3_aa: CASSSRGAGVNEQYF
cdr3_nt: TGTGCCAGCAGTTCCAGGGGGGCGGGAGTCAACGAGCAGTACTTC

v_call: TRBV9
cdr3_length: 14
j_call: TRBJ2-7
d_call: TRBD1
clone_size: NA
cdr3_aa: CASSGPGQGYEQYF
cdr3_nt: TGTGCCAGCAGCGGCCCGGGACAGGGCTACGAGCAGTACTTC

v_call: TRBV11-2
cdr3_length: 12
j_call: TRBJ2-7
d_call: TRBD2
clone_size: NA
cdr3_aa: CASSYPGGEQYF
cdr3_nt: TGTGCCAGCAGTTACCCGGGAGGCGAGCAGTACTTC

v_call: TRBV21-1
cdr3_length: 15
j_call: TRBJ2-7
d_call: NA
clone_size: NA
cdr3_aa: CASSSCGGPSYEQYF
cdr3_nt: TGTGCCAGCAGTTCTTGCGGGGGGCCTAGCTACGAGCAGTACTTC

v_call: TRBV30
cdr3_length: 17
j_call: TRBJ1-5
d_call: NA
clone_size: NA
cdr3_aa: CAWSVPGGGISNQPQHF
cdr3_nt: TGTGCCTGGAGTGTACCCGGAGGTGGGATTAGCAATCAGCCCCAGCATTTT

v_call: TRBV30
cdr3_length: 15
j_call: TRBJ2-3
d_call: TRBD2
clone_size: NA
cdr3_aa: CAWSSTSGSRDTQYF
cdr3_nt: TGTGCCTGGTCCTCTACTAGCGGGAGCAGAGATACGCAGTATTTT

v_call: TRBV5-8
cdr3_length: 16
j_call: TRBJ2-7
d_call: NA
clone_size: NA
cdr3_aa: CASSLLVLSSSYEQYF
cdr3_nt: TGTGCCAGCAGCTTGCTAGTACTCTCAAGCTCCTACGAGCAGTACTTC

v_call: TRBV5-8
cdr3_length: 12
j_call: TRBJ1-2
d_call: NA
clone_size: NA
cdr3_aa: CASSLRGFGYTF
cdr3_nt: TGTGCCAGCAGCTTGCGCGGTTTTGGCTACACCTTC

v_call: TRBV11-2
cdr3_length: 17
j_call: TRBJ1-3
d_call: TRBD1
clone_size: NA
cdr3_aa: CASSLTLTGGHGNTIYF
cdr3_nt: TGTGCCAGCAGCTTAACCCTGACAGGGGGGCATGGAAACACCATATATTTT

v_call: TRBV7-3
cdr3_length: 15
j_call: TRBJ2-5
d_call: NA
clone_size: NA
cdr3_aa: CASSPGGGGKETQYF
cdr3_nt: TGTGCCAGCAGCCCAGGAGGGGGGGGAAAAGAGACCCAGTACTTC

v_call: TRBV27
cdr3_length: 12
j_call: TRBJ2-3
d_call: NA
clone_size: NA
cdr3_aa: CASSLRADTQYF
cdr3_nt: TGTGCCAGCAGTTTACGGGCAGATACGCAGTATTTT

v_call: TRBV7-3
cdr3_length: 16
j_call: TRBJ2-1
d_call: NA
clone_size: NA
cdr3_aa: CASSPLAAGTYNEQFF
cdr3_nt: TGTGCCAGCAGCCCGTTAGCCGCGGGAACCTACAATGAGCAGTTCTTC

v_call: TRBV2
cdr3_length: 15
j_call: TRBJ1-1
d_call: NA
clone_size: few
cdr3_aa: CASSEEAGLNTEAFF
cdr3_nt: TGTGCCAGCAGTGAAGAGGCAGGGTTGAACACTGAAGCTTTCTTT

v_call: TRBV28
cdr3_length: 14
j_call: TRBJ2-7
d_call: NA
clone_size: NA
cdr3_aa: CASSLWTIFREQYF
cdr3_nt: TGTGCCAGCAGTTTATGGACCATCTTCCGCGAGCAGTACTTC

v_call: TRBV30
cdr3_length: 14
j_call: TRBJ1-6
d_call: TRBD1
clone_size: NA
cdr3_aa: CAWISQGADSPLHF
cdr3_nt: TGTGCCTGGATATCCCAGGGGGCGGATTCACCCCTCCACTTT

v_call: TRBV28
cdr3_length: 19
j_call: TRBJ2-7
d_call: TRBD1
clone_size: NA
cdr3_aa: CASSLRQLLSYRGSYEQYF
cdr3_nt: TGTGCCAGCAGTTTAAGACAGTTATTATCGTACAGGGGGTCCTACGAGCAGTACTTC

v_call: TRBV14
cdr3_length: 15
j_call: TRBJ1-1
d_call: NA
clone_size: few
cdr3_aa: CASSQFPGGFTEAFF
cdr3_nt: TGTGCCAGCAGCCAATTTCCCGGAGGGTTCACTGAAGCTTTCTTT

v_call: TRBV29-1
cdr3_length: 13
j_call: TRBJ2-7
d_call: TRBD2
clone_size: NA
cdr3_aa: CSAGTSGFVEQYF
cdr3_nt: TGCAGCGCCGGGACTAGCGGGTTTGTCGAGCAGTACTTC

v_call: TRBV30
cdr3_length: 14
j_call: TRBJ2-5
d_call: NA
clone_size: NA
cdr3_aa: CAWSKIVPALTQYF
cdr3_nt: TGTGCCTGGAGTAAGATCGTACCCGCATTGACCCAGTACTTC

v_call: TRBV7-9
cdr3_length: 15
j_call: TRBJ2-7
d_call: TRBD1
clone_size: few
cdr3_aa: CASSTSFSRGYEQYF
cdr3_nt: TGTGCCAGCAGCACATCCTTTAGCAGGGGGTACGAGCAGTACTTC

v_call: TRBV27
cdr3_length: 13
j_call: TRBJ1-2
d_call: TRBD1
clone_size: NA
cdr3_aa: CASRSGQAVGYTF
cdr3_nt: TGTGCCAGCAGATCCGGACAGGCGGTAGGCTACACCTTC

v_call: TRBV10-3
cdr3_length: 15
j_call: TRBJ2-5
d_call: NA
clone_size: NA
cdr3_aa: CAISESINSQETQYF
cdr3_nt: TGTGCCATCAGTGAGTCGATCAACAGTCAAGAGACCCAGTACTTC

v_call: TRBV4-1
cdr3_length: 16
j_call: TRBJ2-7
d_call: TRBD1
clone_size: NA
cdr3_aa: CASSQEGGPGGYEQYF
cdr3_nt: TGCGCCAGCAGCCAAGAAGGGGGACCAGGGGGCTACGAGCAGTACTTC

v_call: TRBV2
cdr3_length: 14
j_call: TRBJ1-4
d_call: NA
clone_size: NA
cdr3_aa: CASMLQGTNEKLFF
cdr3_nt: TGTGCCAGCATGTTGCAGGGAACTAATGAAAAACTGTTTTTT

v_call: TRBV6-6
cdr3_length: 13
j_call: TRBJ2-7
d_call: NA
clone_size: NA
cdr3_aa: CASSLQAPYEQYF
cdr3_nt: TGTGCCAGCAGTCTTCAGGCCCCCTACGAGCAGTACTTC

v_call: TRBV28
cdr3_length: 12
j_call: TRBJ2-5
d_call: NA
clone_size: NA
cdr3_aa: CASSLRRETQYF
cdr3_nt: TGTGCCAGCAGTTTGAGGAGAGAGACCCAGTACTTC

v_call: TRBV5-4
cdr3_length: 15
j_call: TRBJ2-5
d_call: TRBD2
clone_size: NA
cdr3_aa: CASSYMAGGDQTQYF
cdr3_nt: TGTGCCAGCAGCTATATGGCGGGAGGGGATCAGACCCAGTACTTC

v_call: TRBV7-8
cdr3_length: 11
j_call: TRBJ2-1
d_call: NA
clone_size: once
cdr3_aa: CASSAPGEQFF
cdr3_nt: TGTGCCAGCAGCGCGCCGGGTGAGCAGTTCTTC

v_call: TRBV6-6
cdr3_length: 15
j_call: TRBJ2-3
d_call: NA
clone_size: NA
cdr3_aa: CASSLIPEGTDTQYF
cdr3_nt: TGTGCCAGCAGTTTAATCCCGGAGGGCACAGATACGCAGTATTTT

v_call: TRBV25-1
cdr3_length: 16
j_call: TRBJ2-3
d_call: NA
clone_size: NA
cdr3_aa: CASSDPRTRSTDTQYF
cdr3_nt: TGTGCCAGCAGTGACCCTAGGACACGTAGCACAGATACGCAGTATTTT

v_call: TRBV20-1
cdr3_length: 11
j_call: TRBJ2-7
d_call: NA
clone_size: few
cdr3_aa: CSAMDRLEQYF
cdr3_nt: TGCAGTGCTATGGACCGGTTGGAGCAGTACTTC

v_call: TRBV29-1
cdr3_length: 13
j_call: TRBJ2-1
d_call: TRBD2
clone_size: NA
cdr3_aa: CSVEDLRGRKQFF
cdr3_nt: TGCAGCGTTGAAGATCTGCGCGGGAGAAAGCAGTTCTTC

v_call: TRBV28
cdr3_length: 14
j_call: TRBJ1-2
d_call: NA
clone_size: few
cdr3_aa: CASSLVGEIYGYTF
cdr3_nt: TGTGCCAGCAGTCTAGTAGGGGAGATTTATGGCTACACCTTC

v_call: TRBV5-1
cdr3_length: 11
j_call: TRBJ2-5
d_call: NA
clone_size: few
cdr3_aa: CASSLWETQYF
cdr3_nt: TGCGCCAGCAGCTTGTGGGAGACCCAGTACTTC

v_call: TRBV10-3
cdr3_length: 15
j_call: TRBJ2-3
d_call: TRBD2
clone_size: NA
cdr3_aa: CAISKSGGAADTQYF
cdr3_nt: TGTGCCATCAGTAAGTCCGGGGGGGCGGCAGATACGCAGTATTTT

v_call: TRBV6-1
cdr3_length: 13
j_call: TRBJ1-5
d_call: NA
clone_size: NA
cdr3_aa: CASSEGVMWQEHF
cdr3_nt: TGTGCCAGCAGTGAAGGGGTTATGTGGCAGGAGCATTTT

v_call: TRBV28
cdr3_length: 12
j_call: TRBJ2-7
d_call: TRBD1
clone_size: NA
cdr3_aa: CASRGTVGEQYF
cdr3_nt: TGTGCCAGCAGGGGGACAGTCGGCGAGCAGTACTTC

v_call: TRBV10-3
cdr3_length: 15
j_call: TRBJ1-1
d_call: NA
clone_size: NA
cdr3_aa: CAISERGQSNTEAFF
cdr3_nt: TGTGCCATCAGTGAAAGAGGACAGTCGAACACTGAAGCTTTCTTT

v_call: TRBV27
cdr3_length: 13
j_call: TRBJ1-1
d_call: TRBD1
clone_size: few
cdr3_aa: CASRGQGYTEAFF
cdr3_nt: TGTGCCAGCAGGGGACAGGGGTACACTGAAGCTTTCTTT